This T cell receptor beta chain was sequenced during a study of a mutant IDH1 vaccine in newly diagnosed glioma. Time point here: week 11, during vaccination. Doses of 300 ug of mutant IDH1 20-mer peptide were given with topical imiquimod. The V gene lost 3 bases and the J gene lost 6 bases, with 12 bases spanning the gap. Germline values: CDR1 MDHEN, CDR2 SYDVKM. The CDR3 is made up of 13 amino acids. Libraries were prepared by immunoSEQ multiplex PCR; TCRdb keeps only in-frame clonotypes and omits some of them. Of approximately 110,000 clones listed, 85% to 90% are singletons. Of note for this clone: Its antigen is unknown.

The sequences come from PBMCs, collected from a glioma patient whose treatment included an IDH1 peptide vaccine. V is TRBV28 and J is TRBJ2-7, with a tentative D call TRBD1 (6 bases). The sequence came from a woman aged 45-65 years with glioma. CDR3 protein: CASSFLQGAEQYF. Here the CDR3 DNA reads TGTGCCAGCAGTTTTTTACAGGGTGCCGAGCAGTACTTC.